Included here is one TCR beta chain sequence, with context. This specimen comes from a study of tissue T cells after allogeneic stem cell transplantation. The overall study: Pathologist H&E review favored samples with visible lymphocytes for sequencing among multiple samples.

From germline, CDR1 is SGHNT and CDR2 YYREEE (reference sequence). CDR3 size: 15 residues. Trimming cost V 6 bases and J 2 bases; bases outside gene matches: 9. Method: immunoSEQ multiplex PCR; TCRdb's copy keeps in-frame clones and lacks some. The data show 9,500 to 15,000 clones, roughly 70% seen once. Median post-mortem interval was approximately ten hours for GI, liver, skin and lymphoid tissues. The starting material was tissue from the right colon, obtained at autopsy. The TCR originated in a woman between 18 and 55 years old with breast cancer. V is TRBV5-4 and J is TRBJ2-3, with 7 bases aligning to TRBD2. In DNA, the CDR3 is TGTGCCAGCACTGCTGGGAGGGCCTCCACAGATACGCAGTATTTT. This gives the protein CASTAGRASTDTQYF.